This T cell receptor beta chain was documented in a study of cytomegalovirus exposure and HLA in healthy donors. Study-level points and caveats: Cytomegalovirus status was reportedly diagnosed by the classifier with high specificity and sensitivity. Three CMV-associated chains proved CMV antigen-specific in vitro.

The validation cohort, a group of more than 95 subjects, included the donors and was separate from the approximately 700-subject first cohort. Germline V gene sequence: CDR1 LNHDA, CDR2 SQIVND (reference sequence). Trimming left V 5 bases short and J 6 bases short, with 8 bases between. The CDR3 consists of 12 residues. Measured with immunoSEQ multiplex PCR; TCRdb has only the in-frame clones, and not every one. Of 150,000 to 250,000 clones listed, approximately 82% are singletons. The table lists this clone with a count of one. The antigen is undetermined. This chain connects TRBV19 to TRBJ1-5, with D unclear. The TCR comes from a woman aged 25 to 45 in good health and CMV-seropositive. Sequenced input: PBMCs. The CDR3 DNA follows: TGTGCCAGTAGTTTCAACACTCAGCCCCAGCATTTT. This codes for CASSFNTQPQHF.